This T cell receptor (beta chain) is drawn from a study of shared clonotypes between healthy human individuals. Study-wide results and caveats: On the whole, naive subsets had larger estimated richness than memory subsets had. Relative to clonotypes present in all four donors, those not shared had lower generation probabilities.

CD45RO-negative, CCR7-selected cells formed the naive CD8 fraction, which excluded terminally differentiated effector memory CD45RA+ cells. CDR1 and CDR2 (germline): SGHVS, FQNEAQ. The CDR3 is 14 amino acids. The V gene lost 5 bases and the J gene lost 6 bases, with 17 bases spanning the gap. Concerning this clone: Its specificity is not known.

Each sorted subset replicate got 200 ng genomic DNA, tens of thousands of genomes. Method: immunoSEQ multiplex PCR; TCRdb's copy keeps in-frame clones and lacks some. The repertoire consists of around 2.1 million clones, with about 93% occurring once and the leading ten covering under 2%. The receptor was isolated from a man aged 18 to 29 in good health. Some clones in this sample may be carry-over from other donors' samples. Sequenced: naive CD8+ T cells from PBMCs. The chain recombines TRBV7-8 with TRBJ2-7, with D possibly TRBD1 on 6 matching bases. This chain's CDR3 is CASSPRGYQGEQYF. Written as DNA, the CDR3 is TGTGCCAGCAGCCCCAGGGGATATCAAGGCGAGCAGTACTTC.